This T cell receptor beta chain was sequenced during a study of T cells in Graves' hyperthyroidism and ophthalmopathy. Regarding the study as a whole: Separation of ophthalmopathy from stable hyperthyroidism was achieved by a 13 V-J model. Before onset, ophthalmopathy was predicted by the model a median 6.5 months earlier.

This CDR3 has 13 amino acids. V lost 7 bases to trimming and J lost 9 bases; unmatched junction nucleotides: 12. Germline V gives CDR1 DFQATT, CDR2 SNEGSKA (reference sequence). Participants, patients aged 18 to 65, had newly diagnosed hyperthyroidism with a duration under 2 months. Exclusion followed for patients with uncontrolled infection, other autoimmune disease, pregnancy or lactation. Researchers took RNA transcripts and amplified the TCR beta CDR3 regions from them. TCR CDR3 regions were first amplified by RT-PCR with HTBI primers. TCRdb used MiXCR to reprocess the multiplex PCR reads, holding one entry per CDR3 protein. The data hold 370,000 or so distinct CDR3 sequences, with roughly 25% observed a single time. This clonotype was seen only a few times. Antigen unknown.

This chain uses TRBV20-1 with TRBJ2-1; 7 nucleotides align to TRBD2. This TCR came from a man aged 45-65 years with Graves' hyperthyroidism. Sample: blood. The CDR3 DNA reads TGCAGTGGTGCGGGACTAAATCGCGGTGAGCAGTTCTTC. Encoded protein: CSGAGLNRGEQFF.